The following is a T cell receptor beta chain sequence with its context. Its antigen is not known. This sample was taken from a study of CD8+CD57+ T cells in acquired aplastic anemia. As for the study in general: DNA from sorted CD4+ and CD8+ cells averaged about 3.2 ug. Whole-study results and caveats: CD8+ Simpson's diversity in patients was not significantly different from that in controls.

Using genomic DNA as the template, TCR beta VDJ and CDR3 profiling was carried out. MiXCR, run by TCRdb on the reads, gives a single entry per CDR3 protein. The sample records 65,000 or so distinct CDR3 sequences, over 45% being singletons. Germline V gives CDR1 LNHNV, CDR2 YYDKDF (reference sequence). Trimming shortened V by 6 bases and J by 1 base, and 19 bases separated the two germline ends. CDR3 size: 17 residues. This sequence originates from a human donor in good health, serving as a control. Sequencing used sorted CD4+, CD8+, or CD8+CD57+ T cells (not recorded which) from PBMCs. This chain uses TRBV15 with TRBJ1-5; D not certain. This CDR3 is CATSPESPGSSNQPQHF. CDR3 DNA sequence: TGTGCCACCAGTCCCGAATCTCCGGGAAGCAGCAATCAGCCCCAGCATTTT. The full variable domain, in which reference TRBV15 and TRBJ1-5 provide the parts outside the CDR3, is DAMVIQNPRYQVTQFGKPVTLSCSQTLNHNVMYWYQQKSSQAPKLLFHYYDKDFNNEADTPDNFQSRRPNTSFCFLDIRSPGLGDTAMYLCATSPESPGSSNQPQHFGDGTRLSIL.